This TCR beta chain was retrieved from a study of T cell repertoires in cytomegalovirus infection (dated by TCRdb to about 2019). Study-wide context: Donor HLA type was relevant to the analysis, as public TCR beta signatures indicated carriage of CMV infection together with the matching HLA type.

A note on this clonotype: The antigen it binds to is not known. No base-level quality is on record; no much larger clone is a single base apart.

Findings and caveats that apply to the study as a whole: In both this cohort and an independent roughly 360-donor cohort, the cumulative frequency of public TCR beta family members distinguished carriers of CMV infection plus the relevant HLA type. The ex vivo response was dominated by HLA-C-restricted CMV-specific TCR beta clonotypes, and the single most frequent clonotype in two of eight donors was supplied by these HLA-C-restricted clonotypes.

CDR1 SGHTA and CDR2 FQGNSA are derived from the germline V gene. The CDR3 starts with the cysteine, ends with the phenylalanine, and has 15 residues. The read is trimmed to its CDR3 DNA, 45 bases read in frame from base 1. Here V drops 1 base and J drops 6 bases, and the junction holds 8 bases not matched to any gene. Sequencing took place on an Illumina HiSeq 1500. TCRdb handled the public reads itself, with Q25 trimming in fastp and clone calling in MiXCR, and kept productive beta chains. Entries are consolidated by CDR3 protein sequence, retaining the most common genes and DNA. The sample includes about 190,000 distinct CDR3 sequences, with about 30% observed a single time. Clones ranked in the top ten supply approximately 30% of the sample.

Sequenced material: PBMCs. This sequence originates from a human donor in good health (CMV status not recorded). Some clones in this sample may be carry-over from other donors' samples. The sequence is built from TRBV7-2 and TRBJ2-7, with 8 bases matching TRBD1. CDR3 reads: CASSLGSGQVREQYF. The DNA reads TGTGCCAGCAGCTTAGGGTCGGGACAGGTACGCGAGCAGTACTTC.